Shown below are 29 T cell receptor beta chains from a single sample sequenced in a study of control samples from healthy donors and cancer patients. This table comes from immunoSEQ multiplex PCR, and its TCRdb copy is limited to in-frame clones, with some not included. This repertoire shows some 120,000 clones, over 90% found once; its top ten account for 2.6%. The specimen was blood. The receptors were gathered from a man under 40 in good health.

V is TRBV27 and J is TRBJ1-5, with 8 bases that match TRBD1. V lost 2 bases and J lost 4; bases outside the gene matches: 7. Germline lookup yields CDR1 MNHEY and CDR2 SMNVEV (reference sequence). The CDR3 covers 16 residues. As DNA, the CDR3 is TGTGCCAGCAGTTTAATGGGGACAGGTAGGAATCAGCCCCAGCATTTT. As protein: CASSLMGTGRNQPQHF.

V usage is TRBV27 and J usage is TRBJ1-1; 10 bases line up with TRBD1. The V gene end was trimmed by 10 bases and the J gene end by 7 bases; junction bases not matched to a gene: 3. Germline loops: CDR1 MNHEY, CDR2 SMNVEV (reference sequence). CDR3 length: 11 amino acids. The CDR3 region has the DNA TGTGCCACTGGACAGGGGGTTGAAGCTTTCTTT. Translation: CATGQGVEAFF.

This chain uses TRBV14 with TRBJ2-7, with D possibly being TRBD1 or TRBD2 (6 bases each). Looked up from germline, CDR1 is SGHDN and CDR2 is FVKESK. V was clipped by 4 bases and J by 7 bases, with 23 bases between them. The CDR3 has 16 amino acids. CDR3 bases: TGTGCCAGCAGCCGAGACCCCGGGACGGGGGCTATGGAGCAGTACGTC. As protein: CASSRDPGTGAMEQYV.

This chain uses TRBV4-2 with TRBJ1-2, with D unclear. V was pared by 1 base and J by 2 bases, with 11 bases between. This CDR3 has 15 amino acids. The germline gives CDR1 LGHNA, CDR2 YNFKEQ. The CDR3 DNA reads as TGTGCCAGCAGCCAAGTTTCAGCGGGAAACTATGGCTACACCTTC. Translation: CASSQVSAGNYGYTF.

This chain links TRBV3-1 (or the pseudogene TRBV3-2) with TRBJ2-3; 15 nucleotides line up with TRBD2. Trimming took 4 bases from V and 5 from J; bases not matched to a gene: 7. The CDR3 covers 17 residues. CDR1 and CDR2 from the germline V gene are LGHDT and YNNKEL (reference sequence). CDR3 sequence: CASSRGLAGGPGDTQYF. CDR3 sequence (DNA): TGTGCCAGCAGCCGAGGACTAGCGGGGGGGCCCGGAGATACGCAGTATTTT.

This clone showed up just once. The chain couples TRBV5-1 to TRBJ1-5; 8 nucleotides agree with TRBD1. V trimming: 2 bases; J trimming: 0 bases; junction bases outside the gene matches: 4. Per germline, CDR1 SGHRS and CDR2 YFSETQ. The CDR3 runs 16 residues. The CDR3 loop is CASSFIRGHSNQPQHF. CDR3 DNA sequence: TGCGCCAGCAGCTTTATCAGGGGGCATAGCAATCAGCCCCAGCATTTT. The complete variable domain, with remaining parts taken from reference TRBV5-1 and TRBJ1-5, reads KAGVTQTPRYLIKTRGQQVTLSCSPISGHRSVSWYQQTPGQGLQFLFEYFSETQRNKGNFPGRFSGRQFSNSRSEMNVSTLELGDSALYLCASSFIRGHSNQPQHFGDGTRLSIL.

CDR3 amino acids: CATSDPHRDTGELFF. The CDR3 coding sequence is TGTGCCACCAGTGATCCCCACAGGGACACCGGGGAGCTGTTTTTT. The V gene is TRBV24-1, the J gene TRBJ2-2, with D maybe TRBD1 (6 bases). V lost 3 bases, J lost 3 bases, and 10 bases lay in between. Looked up from germline, CDR1 is KGHDR and CDR2 is SFDVKD. CDR3 length equals 15 residues.

This chain joins TRBV6-5 and TRBJ1-2; 7 positions agree with TRBD1. This CDR3 spans 14 amino acids. The germline CDR1 and CDR2 sequences are MNHEY and SVGAGI. V lost 7 bases to trimming and J lost 4 bases; unmatched junction nucleotides: 9. The DNA of the CDR3 is TGTGCCAGCACACAGGGGCCTAGCGTCTATGGCTACACCTTC. Its protein is CASTQGPSVYGYTF.

This clone was observed once. V and J are TRBV11-3 and TRBJ2-3, with TRBD2 identical over 14 bases. From germline, CDR1 is SGHNT and CDR2 YENEEA. This CDR3 comprises 16 residues. The V and J ends lost 5 bases and 5 bases, in that order; junction bases with no gene match: 6. The CDR3 region is CASSPGGTSGGDTQYF. In DNA form, the CDR3 reads TGTGCCAGCAGCCCCGGGGGGACTAGCGGGGGAGATACGCAGTATTTT.

The chain has TRBV4-1 and TRBJ1-1, with D possibly matching TRBD1 (5 bases). V was trimmed by 1 base and J by 10 bases, leaving 16 bases between them. Germline values: CDR1 MGHRA, CDR2 YSYEKL. This CDR3 is 14 amino acids long. The CDR3 loop is CASSQAGAVSGAFF. The CDR3 bases are TGCGCCAGCAGCCAAGCCGGGGCAGTTTCGGGAGCTTTCTTT.

The chain combines TRBV4-1 with TRBJ2-4, with 13 bases fitting TRBD2. The CDR3 runs to 20 residues. Germline V gives CDR1 MGHRA, CDR2 YSYEKL. The ends lost 1 base at V and 8 bases at J; junction bases unmatched: 17. In DNA form, the CDR3 reads TGCGCCAGCAGCCAAGGTCGACTAGCGGGGGGAGGACCCGGAGCGGACATTCAGTACTTC. Residues: CASSQGRLAGGGPGADIQYF.

The chain combines TRBV7-2 with TRBJ1-2, with TRBD1 matching over 7 bases. Germline V gene lookup returns CDR1 SGHTA and CDR2 FQGNSA. The CDR3 totals 15 residues. The J segment lost 2 bases and the V segment lost 7 bases, leaving 10 bases of the junction unmatched. This chain's CDR3 is CASTPLLGGNYGYTF. The CDR3 DNA reads TGTGCCAGCACCCCTTTGTTAGGGGGCAACTATGGCTACACCTTC.

This chain connects TRBV10-3 to TRBJ1-1; the D gene is possibly TRBD1 (5 bases). V was pared by 4 bases and J by 2 bases, with 14 bases between. The CDR3 is made up of 15 amino acids. Germline V gives CDR1 ENHRY, CDR2 SYGVKD. In nucleotides, the CDR3 is TGTGCCATCAGTGCAGTCCAGGGCACAAACACTGAAGCTTTCTTT. The encoded protein is CAISAVQGTNTEAFF.

The chain carries TRBV7-9 and TRBJ2-1; D may match TRBD1 or TRBD2 (6 bases each). Germline V gene lookup returns CDR1 SEHNR and CDR2 FQNEAQ (reference sequence). V dropped 3 bases and J dropped 10 bases, with 22 bases sitting between them. The CDR3 is 16 residues long. CDR3 nucleotides: TGTGCCAGCAGCTTGGGTTTTGGTTGGGGGGCAGAGGAGCAGTTCTTC. It is translated as CASSLGFGWGAEEQFF.

The V and J genes are TRBV3-1 (or the pseudogene TRBV3-2) and TRBJ2-7, with a possible D match to TRBD2 (5 bases). The CDR3 is made up of 12 amino acids. The V end was cut by 1 base, the J end by 7 bases, with 8 bases between. CDR1 is LGHDT, CDR2 YNNKEL, per germline (reference sequence). CDR3 DNA: TGTGCCAGCAGCCAAGGACCGGGAGAGCAGTACGTC. Its protein is CASSQGPGEQYV.

The V and J genes are TRBV6-5 and TRBJ2-1, with D tentatively TRBD2 (6 bases). The length of the CDR3 is 12 residues. Germline V CDR1 and CDR2: MNHEY, SVGAGI. The V gene lost 7 bases and the J gene lost 9 bases, with 13 bases spanning the gap. DNA for the CDR3: TGTGCCAGCACCCAGGGAGGTGGTGAGCAGTTCTTC. This translates into CASTQGGGEQFF.

The chain recombines TRBV19 with TRBJ2-1; no definite D call. Germline V gives CDR1 LNHDA, CDR2 SQIVND (reference sequence). V lost 3 bases to trimming and J lost 1 base, with 10 bases between them. This CDR3 is built from 15 residues. The CDR3 DNA reads TGTGCCAGTAGTATGCCCCCCGGGTCCTACAATGAGCAGTTCTTC. Translated: CASSMPPGSYNEQFF.

The V call is TRBV12-3 or TRBV12-4, the J call TRBJ2-5; a weak D match, TRBD2 (7 bases). This CDR3 comprises 13 residues. The V end lost 8 bases, the J end lost 3 bases, and 13 bases lay between the germline ends. The CDR3 sequence is CASSRGAKETQYF. The DNA for the CDR3 is TGTGCCAGCTCTCGGGGGGCCAAAGAGACCCAGTACTTC.

The genes are TRBV4-1 and TRBJ2-1, with 8 bases lining up with TRBD2. The J segment lost 5 bases and the V segment lost 3 bases, leaving 9 bases of the junction unmatched. The CDR3 length is 16 residues. The germline gives CDR1 MGHRA, CDR2 YSYEKL. The CDR3 DNA reads TGCGCCAGCAGCCAGTATCTAGCGGGCGAGCACAATGAGCAGTTCTTC. Amino acids: CASSQYLAGEHNEQFF.

The chain carries TRBV9 and TRBJ2-7, with a tentative D call TRBD2 (6 bases). In germline, CDR1 is SGDLS, CDR2 YYNGEE. Deletions cut 3 bases from V and 0 bases from J, with 19 bases between. The CDR3 is 17 residues long. In DNA, the CDR3 is TGTGCCAGCAGCGACCCAGCGGAGGGGATTAGCTCCTACGAGCAGTACTTC. Translated: CASSDPAEGISSYEQYF.

The chain employs TRBV12-5 and TRBJ2-1, with D possibly being TRBD1 or TRBD2 (5 bases each). This CDR3 comprises 16 residues. Trimming pared 2 bases from V and 8 bases from J, leaving 19 bases between. Germline-derived CDR1 and CDR2 are LGHNT and FRNRAP. The CDR3 nucleotides are TGTGCTAGTGGTTTGCCGGGGACGACTCCTCCCGATGAGCAGTTCTTC. This encodes CASGLPGTTPPDEQFF.

The V and J genes are TRBV11-1 and TRBJ1-3; D unresolved. The length of the CDR3 is 13 residues. Germline assignment: CDR1 SGHAT and CDR2 FQDESV (reference sequence). Trimming stripped 5 bases from V and 0 bases from J, with 5 bases between. Written as DNA, the CDR3 is TGTGCCAGCAGCCTTCCCTCTGGAAACACCATATATTTT. Translated, it gives CASSLPSGNTIYF.

J is TRBJ1-3 and V is TRBV6-5; D call uncertain. Germline assignment: CDR1 MNHEY and CDR2 SVGAGI. This CDR3 is 14 amino acids long. The ends were cut back, 6 bases at V and 4 bases at J, with 13 bases in the middle. The CDR3 DNA sequence: TGTGCCAGCAGCACAGCGAGGACGGGAAACACCATATATTTT. It yields the protein CASSTARTGNTIYF.

This chain connects TRBV3-1 (or the pseudogene TRBV3-2) to TRBJ1-2; no clear D gene. The CDR3 runs to 15 residues. CDR1 and CDR2 from the germline V gene are LGHDT and YNNKEL (reference sequence). Trimming took off 2 bases at V and 3 bases at J, with 13 bases between the two ends. The CDR3 nucleotides are TGTGCCAGCAGCCAATCGCCCGGGTCTGACTATGGCTACACCTTC. It is translated as CASSQSPGSDYGYTF.

The chain links TRBV2 to TRBJ1-6; a weak D match, TRBD1 (6 bases). Trimming took off 5 bases at V and 0 bases at J, with 8 bases between the two ends. Germline V lookup: CDR1 SNHLY, CDR2 FYNNEI. The CDR3 runs 15 residues. CDR3: CASSLDSSYNSPLHF. DNA for the CDR3: TGTGCCAGCAGTTTGGACAGCTCCTATAATTCACCCCTCCACTTT.

This clone was observed a handful of times. The chain recombines TRBV12-3 or TRBV12-4 with TRBJ1-1; TRBD1 might be the D (5 bases). The V gene lost 4 bases and the J gene lost 6 bases, with 12 bases spanning the gap. The CDR3 sequence is 13 residues long. This CDR3 reads CASSSSGRAEAFF. CDR3 coding DNA: TGTGCCAGCAGTTCCTCGGGACGGGCTGAAGCTTTCTTT.

This clone has only a few counts. The chain carries TRBV11-2 and TRBJ1-5, with 9 bases fitting TRBD1. After removal of 5 bases from V and 7 bases from J, the junction contained 9 bases not matched to a gene. Germline CDR1 and CDR2: SGHAT and FQNNGV. The CDR3 contains 15 residues. CDR3 DNA sequence: TGTGCCAGCAGCGCACAGGGGGCCGGGGCCCAGCCCCAGCATTTT. It is translated as CASSAQGAGAQPQHF. Full variable domain (outside the CDR3, taken from reference TRBV11-2 and TRBJ1-5): EAGVAQSPRYKIIEKRQSVAFWCNPISGHATLYWYQQILGQGPKLLIQFQNNGVVDDSQLPKDRFSAERLKGVDSTLKIQPAKLEDSAVYLCASSAQGAGAQPQHFGDGTRLSIL.

This clone showed up just a few times. V usage is TRBV15 and J usage is TRBJ2-7, with TRBD1 as a possible D gene (6 bases). Trimming removed 5 bases at V and 6 bases at J, with 8 bases between. This CDR3 region has 11 residues. Germline V gives CDR1 LNHNV, CDR2 YYDKDF (reference sequence). CDR3 DNA: TGTGCCACCAGCGGGGGCCGCGAGCAGTACTTC. This sequence encodes CATSGGREQYF.

The chain is built from TRBV2 and TRBJ2-3; 8 positions match TRBD2. J was trimmed by 2 bases and V by 6 bases; bases with no gene match: 7. From germline, CDR1 is SNHLY and CDR2 FYNNEI. The CDR3 contains 15 residues. The CDR3 DNA reads as TGTGCCAGCAGAGGCTTAGCGGGACTCACAGATACGCAGTATTTT. It yields the protein CASRGLAGLTDTQYF.